The sequence of this T cell receptor (beta chain) was determined in a study of blood T cell repertoires in COVID-19. Per the germline V gene, CDR1 is MDHEN and CDR2 is SYDVKM. V gave up 2 bases and J gave up 7 bases, with 15 bases separating them. The CDR3 is 15 amino acids. Participant ages covered roughly 18 to 89 years across around 22 US areas. Cohort placement rested on clinical history that participants reported themselves. Per the original data handling: By means of reference gene primer amplification, nucleated cell counts were estimated. Sequencing used immunoSEQ multiplex PCR; TCRdb keeps in-frame clones, though not all of them. V and J calls and clone size are given by that table; D and trimming were obtained from the DNA. The table lists 310,000 or so clones, roughly 86% of them singletons, with just under 9% in the top ten.

The chain links TRBV28 to TRBJ1-5; D gene unclear. The sequencing sample was made of PBMCs or T cells enriched from blood (not recorded which). This TCR was sampled from a woman younger than 30 who had recovered from COVID-19. DNA for the CDR3: TGTGCCAGCAGTTTACCCCCCGGGGTGAGGCAGCCCCAGCATTTT. Translating it yields CASSLPPGVRQPQHF.